One T cell receptor (beta chain) is described in this entry. The sample holds many counts of this clonotype. The antigen this receptor binds is unknown. No base quality values were provided; no much bigger clone lies one nucleotide off. Libraries were constructed by UMI-ligation and nested PCR. The beta constant-region primer consisted of an equimolar mixture of two oligonucleotides that together covered TRBC1 and TRBC2. Four rounds of PCR were used to amplify ligated cDNA, with nested alpha and beta constant-region primers being used together with the SP2 primer. A single-stranded oligonucleotide carrying the SP2 primer and a 12-nucleotide UMI was ligated to the 3' end of the cDNA by T4 RNA ligase 1. Incubation of the ligation reaction lasted about 19-24 hours at 16 degrees C. PCR2 was usually performed as a SYBR Green qPCR and halted at a preset threshold so that over-amplification would not occur. Every purification after the first one was done using Agencourt AMPure XP magnetic beads. Library quantification was done by Qubit, followed by a TapeStation check on which the main peak was expected at around 650 bp. The pooled libraries were sequenced on an Illumina MiSeq using v2 2x251 paired-end kits, which usually yielded roughly 0.85-2.2 million reads per sample. Each sample's library went into the pool at about 4.1 nM, and roughly 4.5-8% PhiX was added to help with cluster recognition. The original methods were these. FASTQ reads processed by Demultiplexor were assigned V and J genes by Decombinator through tag matching that tolerated a single base-pair mismatch. Collapsinator relied on UMIs to fix sequencing errors as well as frequency errors caused by PCR heterogeneity. TCRs were translated and CDR3s were extracted from the conserved cysteine to the FGXG phenylalanine by CDR3Translator, with non-productive sequences being flagged. Gini, Shannon entropy and inverse Simpson indices were calculated on repertoires subsampled to equal numbers of UMI-defined TCRs. Power-law fits to clonotype abundance distributions were performed by maximum likelihood within the linear range. On one naive CD8 sample, the pipeline and MIGEC gave similar UMI counts, unique TCR numbers and clonal distributions. A set of several thousand CMV-associated CDR3 sequences, compiled from VDJdb and a published dataset, was used to search the repertoires. In-frame beta chains were kept once TCRdb had trimmed the public reads at Q25 with fastp and called clones with MiXCR. A single entry per CDR3 protein holds the most common genes and DNA from its merged rows. The V and J calls were not made by the authors but by TCRdb's processing. Counted in this sample were 20,000 to 25,000 distinct CDR3 sequences; 7% to 10% of them appeared once. Clones ranked in the top ten supply approximately 21% of the sample.

The data belong to a study of naive and memory T cell subsets (dated by TCRdb to the late 2010s). For context, the study as a whole: An open-source, UMI-based TCR alpha and beta sequencing pipeline was applied to sorted naive and memory peripheral blood T cell subsets. The results of the functional CMV T cell responses matched the IgG serology results in every case. RNA was DNase-treated and reverse transcribed with TCR constant-region primers, mostly using SuperScript III.

Overall study outcomes, separate from this receptor: Gini index rose and Shannon and inverse Simpson diversity fell from naive through CM, EM and EMRA in both CD4 and CD8 cells. After error correction, only a single occurrence was seen for over 95% of naive TCR sequences, so much steeper abundance distributions were produced than in memory subsets. RNA-based TCR counts may be influenced by expression changes linked to T cell activation and differentiation. Clonotypes were defined as single alpha or beta chain sequences, not paired alpha/beta receptors. TCR abundance followed a power law with an exponent that was different for naive and memory subsets but consistent across the three individuals. The repertoire findings for the naive and memory subsets could not be validated against a ground truth, as none was available.

Separate amplification of TCR alpha and beta chain libraries was performed from the second PCR step onward. Donor CMV status was determined by IFNgamma production from CD4+ T cells after overnight stimulation of fresh PBMCs with CMV viral lysate. CD4 T cells were positively selected using Miltenyi beads, after which CD8 T cells were positively selected from the CD4-negative fraction. Cells were stained for CD3, CD4, CD8, CD45RA, CD27 and a live/dead dye and were sorted on a BD Aria II into four subsets based on CD45RA and CD27. Blood was obtained from a few healthy volunteers, and the blood from each volunteer was fractionated into CD4 and CD8 T cells and subsequently into four differentiation subsets. Approximately 0.13 L of peripheral blood was drawn per donor, and PBMC were isolated by Ficoll-Paque PLUS density-gradient centrifugation. Sorted cells were lysed in RLT buffer, and RNA was extracted with a Qiagen RNeasy kit and stored at -80°C.

This TCR was recovered from a human donor in good health. What was sequenced was central memory CD8+ T cells from blood. The label giving this sample's cell subset or site can be read as: central memory, CD45RA- CD27+.

CDR3 loop: CASSAQENQPQHF. The sequenced DNA is TGTGCCAGCAGTGCTCAGGAGAATCAGCCCCAGCATTTT. The sequence joins TRBV6-1 to TRBJ1-5; confidence is insufficient to name the D gene. Trimming costs V 4 bases and J 4 bases, and their ends lie 8 bases apart. CDR3 length: 13 amino acids, cysteine to phenylalanine. Only the CDR3 DNA stays, 39 bases, in frame from base 1. CDR1 and CDR2 are read off the germline V gene as MNHNS and SASEGT.